The 10 T cell receptor beta chains in this list originate from one sample, sequenced in a study of T cells after yellow fever vaccination. MiXCR was run by TCRdb on the 5' RACE reads, yielding one entry per CDR3 protein. The table has 25,000 to 35,000 distinct CDR3 sequences, about 4.4% seen once; the top ten hold 40% to 55%. The material was CD8+ T cells sorted from PBMCs, obtained 5 days after the yellow fever booster vaccination. All receptors derive from a man aged 25 to 45 who received the YFV17D yellow fever vaccine.

This clonotype came up a few times. This chain connects TRBV7-9 to TRBJ2-4, with D perhaps matching TRBD1 (6 bases). Germline V gene data show CDR1 as SEHNR and CDR2 as FQNEAQ (reference sequence). V was clipped by 4 bases and J by 9 bases, with 19 bases between them. The CDR3 contains 15 residues. CDR3 loop: CASSSRDTGVGIQYF. DNA for the CDR3: TGTGCCAGCAGCTCCCGGGACACCGGGGTTGGCATTCAGTACTTC.

In its sample, this clonotype was seen many times. The chain recombines TRBV7-9 with TRBJ2-5; TRBD1 aligns across 7 bases. Germline V gene lookup returns CDR1 SEHNR and CDR2 FQNEAQ (reference sequence). CDR3 length equals 15 residues. V shed 2 bases and J 3 bases; nucleotides not matched to a gene: 6. The CDR3 region is CASSLPSGTEETQYF. As DNA, the CDR3 is TGTGCCAGCAGCTTACCCTCCGGGACAGAAGAGACCCAGTACTTC.

In this sample, this clonotype turned up a few times. The V gene is TRBV19, the J gene TRBJ2-1; 10 bases line up with TRBD2. Germline values: CDR1 LNHDA, CDR2 SQIVND (reference sequence). With V trimmed by 0 bases and J by 9 bases, 5 bases remained unmatched. The CDR3 extends over 15 amino acids. Here the CDR3 DNA reads TGTGCCAGTAGTATAGATCGGCTAGCGGGAGTTGAGCAGTTCTTC. Protein: CASSIDRLAGVEQFF.

This clonotype was recorded many times. The rearrangement joins TRBV29-1 to TRBJ2-3; D call uncertain. There are 12 residues in the CDR3. Germline V gene lookup returns CDR1 SQVTM and CDR2 ANQGSEA. Deletions cut 1 base from V and 1 base from J, with 3 bases between. In nucleotides, the CDR3 is TGCAGCGTTGAAGGAGGCACAGATACGCAGTATTTT. It is translated as CSVEGGTDTQYF.

This clonotype came up many times. The chain carries TRBV7-8 and TRBJ2-5; TRBD1 aligns across 7 bases. J gave up 7 bases and V 10 bases, and 6 bases lay outside the gene matches. CDR3 size: 11 residues. CDR1 and CDR2 (germline): SGHVS, FQNEAQ. CDR3 region: CATQGDWTQYF. As DNA, the CDR3 is TGTGCCACCCAGGGGGATTGGACCCAGTACTTC.

In this sample, this clonotype turned up many times. The chain employs TRBV12-3 or TRBV12-4 and TRBJ2-7; possible D gene TRBD1, 5 bases. The CDR3 loop spans 15 amino acids. With 4 bases removed from V and 5 bases from J, the gap between germline ends came to 18 bases. In DNA, the CDR3 is TGTGCCAGCAGTTCGGACGGACCTTTAGGGGACGAGCAGTACTTC. It codes for CASSSDGPLGDEQYF.

This clonotype came up many times. CDR3 nucleotides: TGTGCCAGCAGCAAGGGGGGGCCCAGGCATTTT. Translated, it gives CASSKGGPRHF. The chain combines TRBV7-9 with TRBJ1-5; D possibly corresponds to TRBD1 (6 bases). Germline V gene data show CDR1 as SEHNR and CDR2 as FQNEAQ (reference sequence). Trimming shortened V by 5 bases and J by 15 bases, and 14 bases separated the two germline ends. CDR3 length: 11 amino acids.

This clonotype was recorded a few times. This may stem from a read error, because a much larger clone lies one nucleotide away. The rearrangement links TRBV21-1 to TRBJ2-7; no DNA check was done on the table's D call, TRBD1. TRBV21-1 is termed a pseudogene. The CDR3 extends over 15 amino acids. This chain's CDR3 is CASSKPGREFCEQYF. The CDR3 nucleotides are TGTGCCAGCAGCAAACCCGGACGGGAGTTCTGCGAGCAGTACTTC.

This clonotype was recorded at least ten times. This rearrangement joins TRBV9 to TRBJ2-1; TRBD2 matches at 7 bases. CDR3 length: 17 residues. Germline CDR1 SGDLS, CDR2 YYNGEE. Germline trimming cut 0 bases from V and 2 bases from J; bases unmatched to any gene: 8. The CDR3 loop is CASSVAAAGPAYNEQFF. CDR3 nucleotide sequence: TGTGCCAGCAGCGTAGCCGCAGCGGGACCCGCCTACAATGAGCAGTTCTTC.

Only one count was recorded for this clonotype. It may be a read error: a sequence one base away is much more abundant. This chain joins TRBV15 and TRBJ2-6; perhaps D is TRBD1 or TRBD2 (5 bases each). The germline V gene has CDR1 LNHNV and CDR2 YYDKDF (reference sequence). CDR3 length: 16 residues. CDR3 sequence reads: CATSPWGSSWANVLTF. CDR3 coding DNA: TGTGCCACCAGCCCGTGGGGGTCCTCTTGGGCCAACGTCCTGACTTTC. The full variable domain, its missing parts supplied by reference TRBV15 and TRBJ2-6, is DAMVIQNPRYQVTQFGKPVTLSCSQTLNHNVMYWYQQKSSQAPKLLFHYYDKDFNNEADTPDNFQSRRPNTSFCFLDIRSPGLGDTAMYLCATSPWGSSWANVLTFGAGSRLTVL.